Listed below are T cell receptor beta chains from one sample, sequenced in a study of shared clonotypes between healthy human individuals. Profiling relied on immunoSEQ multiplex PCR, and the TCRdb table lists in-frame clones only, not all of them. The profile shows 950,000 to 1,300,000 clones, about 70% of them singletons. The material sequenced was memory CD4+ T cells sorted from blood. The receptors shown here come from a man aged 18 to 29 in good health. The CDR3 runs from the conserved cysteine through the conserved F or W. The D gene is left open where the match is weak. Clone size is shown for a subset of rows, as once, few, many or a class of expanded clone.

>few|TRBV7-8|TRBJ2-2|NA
CASSLQGRDTGELFF
TGTGCCAGCAGCTTACAGGGTAGGGACACCGGGGAGCTGTTTTTT
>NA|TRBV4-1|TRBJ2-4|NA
CASSQDNIQYF
TGCGCCAGCAGCCAAGATAACATTCAGTACTTC
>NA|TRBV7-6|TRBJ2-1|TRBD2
CASSSYGSGGRLNEQFF
TGTGCCAGCAGCTCATACGGCAGCGGGGGGCGACTTAATGAGCAGTTCTTC
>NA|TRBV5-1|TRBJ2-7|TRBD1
CASSFMRQGADEQYF
TGCGCCAGCAGCTTCATGCGACAGGGGGCGGACGAGCAGTACTTC
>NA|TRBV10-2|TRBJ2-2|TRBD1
CASIGDRANTGELFF
TGCGCCAGCATAGGGGACAGGGCGAACACCGGGGAGCTGTTTTTT
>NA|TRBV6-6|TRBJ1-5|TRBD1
CASSHHGTGGAEPQHF
TGTGCCAGCAGTCATCATGGGACAGGGGGCGCAGAGCCCCAGCATTTT
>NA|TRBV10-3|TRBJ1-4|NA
CATGTGTEKLFF
TGTGCCACCGGGACGGGAACTGAAAAACTGTTTTTT
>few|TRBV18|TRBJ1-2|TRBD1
CASSPRGQGYTF
TGTGCCAGCTCACCACGGGGACAGGGCTACACCTTC
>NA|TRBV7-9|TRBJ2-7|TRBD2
CASSLAAGGQNEQYF
TGTGCCAGCAGCTTAGCCGCGGGAGGCCAGAACGAGCAGTACTTC
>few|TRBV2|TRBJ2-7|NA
CASSEGGLEQYF
TGTGCCAGCAGTGAAGGAGGGCTCGAGCAGTACTTC
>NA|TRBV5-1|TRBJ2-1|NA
CASSQTPSGDEQFF
TGCGCCAGCAGCCAGACCCCGTCCGGTGATGAGCAGTTCTTC
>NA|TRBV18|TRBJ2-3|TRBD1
CASSPFTGVTKDTQYF
TGTGCCAGCTCACCCTTCACAGGGGTGACAAAAGATACGCAGTATTTT
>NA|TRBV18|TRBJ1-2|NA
CASSPVRGEQSYGYTF
TGTGCCAGCTCACCAGTTCGGGGGGAGCAGAGCTATGGCTACACCTTC
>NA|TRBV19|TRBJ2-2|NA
CASSIEGITGELFF
TGTGCCAGTAGTATCGAAGGGATCACCGGGGAGCTGTTTTTT
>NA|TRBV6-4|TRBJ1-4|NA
CASSDTAGRRNEKLFF
TGTGCCAGCAGTGACACGGCGGGACGGAGGAATGAAAAACTGTTTTTT
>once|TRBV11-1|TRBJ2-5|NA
CASSFHTDETQYF
TGTGCCAGCAGCTTTCACACCGACGAGACCCAGTACTTC
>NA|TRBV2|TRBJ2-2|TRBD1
CASTGQGNTGELFF
TGTGCCAGCACCGGACAGGGGAACACCGGGGAGCTGTTTTTT
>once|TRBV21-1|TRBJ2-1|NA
CASRGGISYNEQFF
TGTGCCAGCAGAGGTGGGATCTCCTACAATGAGCAGTTCTTC
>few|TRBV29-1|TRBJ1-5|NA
CSVEPVIGQPQHF
TGCAGCGTTGAGCCAGTAATAGGCCAGCCCCAGCATTTT
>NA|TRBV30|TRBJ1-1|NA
CAWQGGTYTEAFF
TGTGCCTGGCAAGGGGGGACTTACACTGAAGCTTTCTTT
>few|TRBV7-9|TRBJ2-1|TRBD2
CASIRTSGGYNEQFF
TGTGCCAGCATCCGGACTAGCGGGGGATACAATGAGCAGTTCTTC
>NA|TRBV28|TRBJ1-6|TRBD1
CATRGTGGNSPLHF
TGTGCCACCCGAGGTACAGGGGGGAATTCACCCCTCCACTTT
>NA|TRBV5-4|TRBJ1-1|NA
CASSWGGSDTEAFF
TGTGCCAGCAGCTGGGGGGGGTCTGACACTGAAGCTTTCTTT
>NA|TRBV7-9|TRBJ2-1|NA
CASSATGSQNEQFF
TGTGCCAGCAGCGCGACCGGGAGTCAGAATGAGCAGTTCTTC
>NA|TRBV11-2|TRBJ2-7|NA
CASSLGPGSYEQYF
TGTGCCAGCAGCTTAGGGCCGGGTTCCTACGAGCAGTACTTC
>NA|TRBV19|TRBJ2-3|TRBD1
CASSIQGATDTQYF
TGTGCCAGTAGTATACAGGGGGCAACAGATACGCAGTATTTT